This T cell receptor (beta chain) was retrieved from a study of blood T cell repertoires in COVID-19. About the research overall: COVID-19 samples collected from the United States, Italy and Spain covered acute and convalescent phases.

Authors' analysis steps: Estimation of nucleated cell counts relied on the amplification of reference gene primers. TCRdb's table, derived via immunoSEQ multiplex PCR, lists solely in-frame clones and lacks some. V, J and clone size are taken as reported in that table, and D and trimming were inferred from the DNA itself. This sample carries 300,000 to 400,000 clones, approximately 87% of them seen once, and the ten largest clones take under 4.5%. This TCR was sampled from a woman in her fifties or sixties with active or convalescent COVID-19. The sequenced sample was peripheral blood.

The CDR3 sequence is CASSLGELSGNTIYF. The CDR3 DNA follows: TGCGCCAGCAGCTTAGGAGAGCTCTCTGGAAACACCATATATTTT. J is TRBJ1-3 and V is TRBV5-1; no reliable D call. The CDR3 sequence is 15 residues long. CDR1 is SGHRS and CDR2 is YFSETQ in the germline V gene. Trimming removed 2 bases at V and 0 bases at J, with 9 bases between.